Sequencing of this TCR beta chain was carried out in a study of cytomegalovirus exposure and HLA in healthy donors. Notes on the study in general: Among donors in an Asian-associated ancestry cluster, a later analysis reportedly found fewer N-insertions than the approximately 700-donor mean. Immune exposure information available was restricted to CMV serostatus. Earlier analysis looked at TCR beta V segments, and most were productive about 87% or about 30% of the time. Follow-up analysis found HLA locus-dependent TCR association rates, highest for DRB1 and lowest for HLA-C.

The CDR3 has 17 amino acids. V was pared by 4 bases and J by 6 bases, with 10 bases of the junction left unmatched. CDR1 and CDR2 (germline): SGHTA, FQGNSA. PCR involved 60 Vbeta and 13 Jbeta primers. Sequenced by immunoSEQ multiplex PCR; TCRdb stores in-frame clones only, minus some. The sample has 40,000 to 50,000 clones, approximately 68% seen once. To note about this clone: Antigen: not known.

The clonotype comes from a man aged 25 to 45 in good health and CMV-seronegative. V gene TRBV7-2 combines with J gene TRBJ2-1; TRBD2 agrees at 12 bases. Sequencing used PBMCs. CDR3 nucleotide sequence: TGTGCCAGCAGCTCATCCATACCGGGACTAGCGGGCAATGAGCAGTTCTTC. This sequence encodes CASSSSIPGLAGNEQFF.